The next 28 T cell receptor beta chains were all read from a single sample in a study of T-cell reconstitution after alpha-beta-depleted transplantation in children. TCRbeta library construction was performed incorporating unique molecular identifiers. TCRdb fed the PCR reads into MiXCR, producing one record per CDR3 protein. The sample holds 490,000 or so distinct CDR3 sequences, under 12% seen once. The material sequenced was PBMCs, taken before TCRalphabeta/CD19-depleted stem cell transplant. The source of these receptors is a child younger than 10 with inherited bone marrow failure, due to receive a stem cell transplant.

The V gene is TRBV30, the J gene TRBJ1-5; D uncertain. This CDR3 has 15 residues. The germline V gene encodes CDR1 GTSNPN and CDR2 SVGIG (reference sequence). The germline V and J ends were trimmed by 1 base and 4 bases, with 14 bases remaining between them. The CDR3 DNA is TGTGCCTGGAGTGACAGCACAGTTGGAAATCAGCCCCAGCATTTT. This translates into CAWSDSTVGNQPQHF.

This clonotype was seen many times. This chain links TRBV5-1 with TRBJ2-3; maybe TRBD2 (6 bases). The germline gives CDR1 SGHRS, CDR2 YFSETQ. The V end lost 1 base, the J end lost 0 bases, and 9 bases lay between the germline ends. The CDR3 contains 15 residues. This CDR3 is CASSLLTSSTDTQYF. The DNA for the CDR3 is TGCGCCAGCAGCTTGTTAACTAGCAGCACAGATACGCAGTATTTT.

This clonotype was picked up a small number of times. The genes are TRBV5-5 and TRBJ2-2; no clear D. Per the germline V gene, CDR1 is SGHKS and CDR2 is YYEKEE (reference sequence). The CDR3 is 15 amino acids. V lost 0 bases and J lost 5, with 11 bases in between. CDR3 nucleotides: TGTGCCAGCAGCTTGGCCGCAGAATTAACCGGGGAGCTGTTTTTT. Translating gives CASSLAAELTGELFF.

This clonotype has at least ten counts. The chain couples TRBV12-3 or TRBV12-4 to TRBJ2-6; D ambiguous. This CDR3 region has 15 residues. Trimming cost V 2 bases and J 0 bases, with 5 bases left between them. CDR3: CASSLRTSGANVLTF. The CDR3 DNA reads TGTGCCAGCAGTTTACGGACCTCTGGGGCCAACGTCCTGACTTTC.

This clonotype appeared many times. The rearrangement joins TRBV7-2 to TRBJ2-1, with D possibly TRBD2 on 7 matching bases. Trimming cost V 1 base and J 12 bases, with 19 bases left between them. Germline values: CDR1 SGHTA, CDR2 FQGNSA. This CDR3 has 15 amino acids. This chain's CDR3 is CASSLEGGWGGWQFF. CDR3 nucleotides: TGTGCCAGCAGCTTAGAAGGGGGTTGGGGGGGGTGGCAGTTCTTC.

This clonotype was observed at least ten times. The chain is built from TRBV11-2 and TRBJ2-1; no clear D gene. The V and J ends lost 1 base and 5 bases respectively, with 9 bases between them. This CDR3 is built from 14 residues. Germline V gives CDR1 SGHAT, CDR2 FQNNGV. CDR3 DNA sequence: TGTGCCAGCAGCTTAGTTCTGTTTGACAATGAGCAGTTCTTC. It yields the protein CASSLVLFDNEQFF. Combining the CDR3 with reference TRBV11-2 and TRBJ2-1 gives the whole variable domain EAGVAQSPRYKIIEKRQSVAFWCNPISGHATLYWYQQILGQGPKLLIQFQNNGVVDDSQLPKDRFSAERLKGVDSTLKIQPAKLEDSAVYLCASSLVLFDNEQFFGPGTRLTVL.

This clonotype has a count of ten or more. The chain employs TRBV15 and TRBJ2-3; D not resolved. With 1 base removed from V and 3 bases from J, the gap between germline ends came to 17 bases. The CDR3 has 17 amino acids. CDR1 is LNHNV, CDR2 YYDKDF, per germline (reference sequence). Here the CDR3 reads CATSRGLLGPRTDTQYF. CDR3 in DNA: TGTGCCACCAGCAGAGGGCTTCTAGGTCCCCGAACAGATACGCAGTATTTT.

Concerning this clonotype itself: It may be a read error: a sequence one base away is much more abundant. The CDR3 end shows no conserved phenylalanine or tryptophan, and so a read error is likely. The DNA is omitted, as the CDR3 cannot be located on it reliably, and the CDR3 follows TCRdb's listing. J is TRBJ2-3 and V is TRBV11-2. The germline CDR1 and CDR2 sequences are SGHAT and FQNNGV. The CDR3 spans 11 amino acids, including both terminal residues. The CDR3 is CASSLAVSKYS.

This clonotype turned up a few times. The V and J genes are TRBV2 and TRBJ1-4, with 8 bases lining up with TRBD1. The V gene's germline CDR1 is SNHLY and CDR2 FYNNEI. Unmatched junction bases numbered 7, after V lost 6 bases and J lost 7 bases. This CDR3 is built from 14 residues. CDR3: CASRVTGGGEKLFF. The CDR3 bases are TGTGCCAGCAGAGTCACAGGGGGAGGTGAAAAACTGTTTTTT.

Only a few counts were recorded for this clonotype. V is TRBV30 and J is TRBJ2-1, with 8 bases fitting TRBD2. Unmatched junction bases numbered 1, after V lost 3 bases and J lost 0 bases. This CDR3 is built from 14 residues. CDR1 GTSNPN and CDR2 SVGIG come from the germline V gene (reference sequence). DNA of the CDR3: TGTGCCTGGAGAAGCGGGAGCTCCTACAATGAGCAGTTCTTC. It translates to CAWRSGSSYNEQFF.

This clonotype was detected many times. V usage is TRBV27 and J usage is TRBJ2-1; TRBD2 agrees at 10 bases. The CDR3 sequence is 17 residues long. Germline V CDR1 and CDR2: MNHEY, SMNVEV (reference sequence). With 1 base clipped from V and 5 bases from J, the junction kept 8 bases outside the gene matches. The CDR3 sequence is CASSLLPGTSAHNEQFF. DNA of the CDR3: TGTGCCAGCAGTTTATTGCCCGGGACTAGCGCTCACAATGAGCAGTTCTTC.

The chain is built from TRBV7-2 and TRBJ2-1, with 9 bases matching TRBD2. Germline V lookup: CDR1 SGHTA, CDR2 FQGNSA. This CDR3 has 15 residues. Trimming removed 5 bases from V and 5 bases from J; junction bases left unmatched: 7. The CDR3 loop is CASSPAGTSNNEQFF. Here the CDR3 DNA reads TGTGCCAGCAGCCCCGCCGGGACTAGCAACAATGAGCAGTTCTTC.

This clonotype occurred many times. The rearrangement links TRBV4-3 to TRBJ2-1; TRBD2 aligns across 14 bases. The junction had 1 base not matched to a gene; V was cut back by 0 bases and J by 6 bases. Germline CDR1 LGHNA, CDR2 YSLEER. The CDR3 has 16 amino acids. CDR3 protein: CASSQEGLAGGNEQFF. The CDR3 DNA reads TGCGCCAGCAGCCAAGAAGGACTAGCGGGAGGCAATGAGCAGTTCTTC.

This clonotype was recorded at least ten times. The chain combines TRBV28 with TRBJ2-7, with D unclear. Deletions cut 4 bases from V and 1 base from J, with 5 bases between. The CDR3 has 12 residues. CDR1 and CDR2 (germline): MDHEN, SYDVKM. The CDR3 DNA reads as TGTGCCAGCAGTTCCCGTTCCTACGAGCAGTACTTC. Its translation: CASSSRSYEQYF.

This clonotype was counted between two and nine times. The genes are TRBV4-2 and TRBJ2-7; D is unresolved. Trimming stripped 0 bases from V and 7 bases from J, with 4 bases between. There are 11 residues in the CDR3. The germline gives CDR1 LGHNA, CDR2 YNFKEQ. The CDR3 is CASSQESEQYF. As DNA, the CDR3 is TGTGCCAGCAGCCAAGAATCTGAGCAGTACTTC.

This rearrangement joins TRBV7-2 to TRBJ2-5; tentatively, D is TRBD2 (6 bases). Per germline, CDR1 SGHTA and CDR2 FQGNSA. The CDR3 contains 16 residues. Trimming removed 1 base from V and 4 bases from J, with 16 bases in between. The CDR3 reads CASSLGRRAEGETQYF. The CDR3 region has the DNA TGTGCCAGCAGCTTAGGGCGGCGGGCGGAGGGAGAGACCCAGTACTTC.

This clonotype was detected many times. V is TRBV20-1 and J is TRBJ2-4; D gene unclear. The germline V gene encodes CDR1 DFQATT and CDR2 SNEGSKA (reference sequence). The length of the CDR3 is 13 residues. The V end lost 1 base, the J end lost 8 bases, and 12 bases lay between the germline ends. The CDR3 region is CSARGIPRDIQYF. The CDR3 nucleotides are TGCAGTGCTAGAGGTATCCCAAGGGACATTCAGTACTTC.

This clonotype was recorded at least ten times. This rearrangement joins TRBV3-1 to TRBJ1-2; no clear D gene. The CDR3 extends over 13 amino acids. Per the germline V gene, CDR1 is LGHDT and CDR2 is YNNKEL (reference sequence). Trimming took 3 bases from V and 6 from J, leaving 11 bases between them. CDR3 DNA sequence: TGTGCCAGCAGCCACTCGGACCGGGATGGCTACACCTTC. It codes for CASSHSDRDGYTF.

This clonotype was seen many times. The J gene is TRBJ2-7, the V gene TRBV12-3 or TRBV12-4; 9 bases line up with TRBD1. V lost 3 bases to trimming and J lost 5 bases; unmatched junction nucleotides: 5. The CDR3 runs to 14 residues. CDR3 DNA: TGTGCCAGCAGTTTGGGACAGGGACGACACGAGCAGTACTTC. As protein: CASSLGQGRHEQYF.

The rearrangement joins TRBV27 to TRBJ2-1; weak D call: TRBD2 (6 bases). Germline CDR1 and CDR2: MNHEY and SMNVEV (reference sequence). Trimming left V 2 bases short and J 1 base short, with 12 bases between. This CDR3 has 16 amino acids. This CDR3 reads CASSLVAAGSYNEQFF. Written as DNA, the CDR3 is TGTGCCAGCAGTTTAGTAGCTGCGGGATCCTACAATGAGCAGTTCTTC.

Ten or more counts support this clonotype. V is TRBV5-1 and J is TRBJ2-6; D possibly corresponds to TRBD1 (5 bases). The CDR3 is made up of 17 amino acids. V dropped 4 bases and J dropped 3 bases, with 17 bases sitting between them. The germline V gene has CDR1 SGHRS and CDR2 YFSETQ. CDR3 sequence: CASSTWTRSIGANVLTF. The CDR3 region has the DNA TGCGCCAGCAGCACGTGGACACGCTCGATTGGGGCCAACGTCCTGACTTTC. The entire variable domain, with the rest obtained from reference TRBV5-1 and TRBJ2-6, is as follows: KAGVTQTPRYLIKTRGQQVTLSCSPISGHRSVSWYQQTPGQGLQFLFEYFSETQRNKGNFPGRFSGRQFSNSRSEMNVSTLELGDSALYLCASSTWTRSIGANVLTFGAGSRLTVL.

CDR3 amino acids: CASSTYSGNTGELFF. The CDR3 DNA follows: TGTGCCAGTAGTACGTATAGCGGGAACACCGGGGAGCTGTTTTTT. The genes are TRBV19 and TRBJ2-2; a possible D gene is TRBD2 (6 bases). CDR1 LNHDA and CDR2 SQIVND come from the germline V gene (reference sequence). The CDR3 totals 15 residues. The V end lost 4 bases, the J end lost 1 base, and 10 bases lay between the germline ends.

This clonotype was recorded at least ten times. At one end, the junction sequence differs from germline, possibly due to a read error. The V gene is TRBV19, the J gene TRBJ2-1; 7 bases align to TRBD2. CDR1 is LNHDA and CDR2 is SQIVND in the germline V gene (reference sequence). The length of the CDR3 is 14 residues. The CDR3 here is CATSWGGGSREQFF. In DNA, the CDR3 is TGTGCCACTAGTTGGGGTGGCGGGAGTAGGGAGCAGTTCTTC.

This clonotype was picked up many times. V is TRBV16 and J is TRBJ2-1; no firm D call. V was pared by 4 bases and J by 9 bases, with 10 bases between. In germline, CDR1 is KGHSY, CDR2 FQNENV. This CDR3 is built from 12 residues. The CDR3 sequence is CASSLLATEQFF. In DNA form, the CDR3 reads TGTGCCAGCAGCCTATTAGCAACTGAGCAGTTCTTC.

The V and J genes are TRBV20-1 and TRBJ2-7; 13 bases are a match to TRBD2. The CDR3 has 16 residues. V was clipped by 1 base and J by 3 bases; unmatched bases: 6. CDR1 is DFQATT and CDR2 is SNEGSKA in the germline V gene (reference sequence). The CDR3 bases are TGCAGTGCTAGAGGGGGACTAGCGGGACCGCTCTACGAGCAGTACTTC. It codes for CSARGGLAGPLYEQYF.

This clonotype was seen repeatedly, ten times or more. The chain carries TRBV27 and TRBJ2-3, with 12 bases that match TRBD2. Germline CDR1 and CDR2: MNHEY and SMNVEV (reference sequence). The CDR3 covers 17 residues. V lost 8 bases to trimming and J lost 0 bases; unmatched junction nucleotides: 9. CDR3 loop: CASHRGLAGGSTDTQYF. CDR3 sequence (DNA): TGTGCCAGCCATAGAGGGCTAGCGGGAGGGAGCACAGATACGCAGTATTTT.

CDR3 protein: CASSLTGLFDEQFF. CDR3 nucleotides: TGTGCCAGCAGTCTCACAGGACTATTCGATGAGCAGTTCTTC. The chain employs TRBV6-2 or TRBV6-3 and TRBJ2-1; tentative D call: TRBD2 (6 bases). Trimming removed 5 bases at V and 8 bases at J, with 16 bases between. The CDR3 spans 14 residues. Germline V gene sequence: CDR1 MNHEY, CDR2 SVGEGT.

The chain combines TRBV7-2 with TRBJ2-1, with a tentative D call TRBD1 (6 bases). The CDR3 extends over 16 amino acids. Germline V gives CDR1 SGHTA, CDR2 FQGNSA. V was shortened by 3 bases and J by 0 bases, with 12 bases between the two germline ends. The CDR3 bases are TGTGCCAGCAGCTTTCTGCCCAGGGGCTCCTACAATGAGCAGTTCTTC. Translating it yields CASSFLPRGSYNEQFF.